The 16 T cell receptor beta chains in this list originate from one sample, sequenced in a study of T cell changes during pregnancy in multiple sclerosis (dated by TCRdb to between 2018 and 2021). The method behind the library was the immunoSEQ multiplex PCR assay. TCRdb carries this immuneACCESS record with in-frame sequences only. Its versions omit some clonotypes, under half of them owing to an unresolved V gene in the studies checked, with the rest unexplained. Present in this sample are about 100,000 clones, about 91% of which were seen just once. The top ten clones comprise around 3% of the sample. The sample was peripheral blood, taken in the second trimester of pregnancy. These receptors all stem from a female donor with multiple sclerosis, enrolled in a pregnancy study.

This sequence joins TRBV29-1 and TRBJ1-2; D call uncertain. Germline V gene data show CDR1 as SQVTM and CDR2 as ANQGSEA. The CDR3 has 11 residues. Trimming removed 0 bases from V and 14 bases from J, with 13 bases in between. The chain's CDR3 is CSVEDLPETTF. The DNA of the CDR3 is TGCAGCGTTGAAGATCTCCCAGAGACAACCTTC.

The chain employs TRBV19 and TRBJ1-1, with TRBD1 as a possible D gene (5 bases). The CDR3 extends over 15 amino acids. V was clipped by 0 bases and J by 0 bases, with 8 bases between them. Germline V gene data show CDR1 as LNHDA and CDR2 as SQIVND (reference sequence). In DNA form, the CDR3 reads TGTGCCAGTAGTATAGACTCAGGGATGAACACTGAAGCTTTCTTT. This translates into CASSIDSGMNTEAFF.

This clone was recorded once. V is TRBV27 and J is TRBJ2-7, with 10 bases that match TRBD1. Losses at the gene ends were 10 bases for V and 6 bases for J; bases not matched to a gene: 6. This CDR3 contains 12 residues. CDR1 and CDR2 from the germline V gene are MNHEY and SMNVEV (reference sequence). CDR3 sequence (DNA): TGTGCCACCGGGACAGGGGTTTCCGAGCAGTACTTC. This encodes CATGTGVSEQYF.

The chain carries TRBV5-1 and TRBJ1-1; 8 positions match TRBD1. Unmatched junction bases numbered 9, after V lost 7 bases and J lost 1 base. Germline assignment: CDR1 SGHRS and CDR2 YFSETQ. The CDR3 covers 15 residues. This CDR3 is CASGSDRGGNTEAFF. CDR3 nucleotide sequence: TGCGCCAGCGGCTCAGACAGGGGTGGGAACACTGAAGCTTTCTTT.

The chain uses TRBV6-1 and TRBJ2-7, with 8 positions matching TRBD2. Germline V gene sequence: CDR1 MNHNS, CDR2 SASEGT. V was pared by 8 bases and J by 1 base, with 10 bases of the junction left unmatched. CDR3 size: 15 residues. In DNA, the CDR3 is TGTGCCAGCTCCACCGAGGCTAGCGGGTCCTACGAGCAGTACTTC. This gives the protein CASSTEASGSYEQYF.

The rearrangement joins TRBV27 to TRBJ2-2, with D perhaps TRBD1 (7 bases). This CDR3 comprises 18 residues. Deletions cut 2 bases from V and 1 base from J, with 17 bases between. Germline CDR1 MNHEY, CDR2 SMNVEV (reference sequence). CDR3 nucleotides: TGTGCCAGCAGTTTAAGGAGGCAGGGGGGTTTGAACACCGGGGAGCTGTTTTTT. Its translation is CASSLRRQGGLNTGELFF.

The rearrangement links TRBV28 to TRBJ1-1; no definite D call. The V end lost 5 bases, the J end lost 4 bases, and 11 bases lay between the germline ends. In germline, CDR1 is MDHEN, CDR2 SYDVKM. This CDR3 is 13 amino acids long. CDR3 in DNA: TGTGCCAGCAGTCTATCCCTGAGCACTGAAGCTTTCTTT. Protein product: CASSLSLSTEAFF. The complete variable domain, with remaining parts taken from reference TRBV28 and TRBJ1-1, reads DVKVTQSSRYLVKRTGEKVFLECVQDMDHENMFWYRQDPGLGLRLIYFSYDVKMKEKGDIPEGYSVSREKKERFSLILESASTNQTSMYLCASSLSLSTEAFFGQGTRLTVV.

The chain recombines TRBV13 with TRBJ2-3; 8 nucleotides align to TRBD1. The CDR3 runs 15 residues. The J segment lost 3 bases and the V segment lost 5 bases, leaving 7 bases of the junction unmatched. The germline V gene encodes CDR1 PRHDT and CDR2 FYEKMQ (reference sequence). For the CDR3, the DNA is TGTGCCAGCAGCGTCAGGACAGGGCGGACAGATACGCAGTATTTT. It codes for CASSVRTGRTDTQYF. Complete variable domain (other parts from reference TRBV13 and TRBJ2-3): AAGVIQSPRHLIKEKRETATLKCYPIPRHDTVYWYQQGPGQDPQFLISFYEKMQSDKGSIPDRFSAQQFSDYHSELNMSSLELGDSALYFCASSVRTGRTDTQYFGPGTRLTVL.

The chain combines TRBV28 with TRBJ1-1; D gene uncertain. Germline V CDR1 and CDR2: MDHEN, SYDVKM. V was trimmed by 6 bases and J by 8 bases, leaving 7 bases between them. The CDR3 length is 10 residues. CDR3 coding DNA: TGTGCCAGCAGGTCGGGAGAAGCTTTCTTT. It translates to CASRSGEAFF.

Here the CDR3 reads CASSLGTGRTNEKLFF. The CDR3 DNA follows: TGCGCCAGCAGCCTCGGGACAGGGCGAACTAATGAAAAACTGTTTTTT. The gene calls are TRBV5-1 and TRBJ1-4, with 9 bases fitting TRBD1. Losses at the gene ends were 4 bases for V and 1 base for J; bases not matched to a gene: 5. This CDR3 contains 16 residues. Germline CDR1 is SGHRS and CDR2 is YFSETQ.

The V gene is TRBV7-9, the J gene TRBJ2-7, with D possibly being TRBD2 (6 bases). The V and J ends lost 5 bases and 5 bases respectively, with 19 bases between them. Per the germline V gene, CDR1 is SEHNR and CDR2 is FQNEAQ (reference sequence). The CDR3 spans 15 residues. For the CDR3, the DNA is TGTGCCAGCAGCACTATGCAGGGAGGTAACAACGAGCAGTACTTC. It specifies CASSTMQGGNNEQYF.

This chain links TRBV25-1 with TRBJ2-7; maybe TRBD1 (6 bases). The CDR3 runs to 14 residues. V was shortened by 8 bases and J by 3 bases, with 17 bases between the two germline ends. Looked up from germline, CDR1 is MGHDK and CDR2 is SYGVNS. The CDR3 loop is CASVGTPPDYEQYF. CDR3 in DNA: TGTGCCAGCGTAGGGACACCCCCTGACTACGAGCAGTACTTC.

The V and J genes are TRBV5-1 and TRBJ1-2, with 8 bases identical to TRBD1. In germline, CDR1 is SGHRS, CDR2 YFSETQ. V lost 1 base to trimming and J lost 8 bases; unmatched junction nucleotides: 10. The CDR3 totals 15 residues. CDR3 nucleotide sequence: TGCGCCAGCAGCTTGTTCGGACAGGGTCAGGACGGCTACACCTTC. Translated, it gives CASSLFGQGQDGYTF.

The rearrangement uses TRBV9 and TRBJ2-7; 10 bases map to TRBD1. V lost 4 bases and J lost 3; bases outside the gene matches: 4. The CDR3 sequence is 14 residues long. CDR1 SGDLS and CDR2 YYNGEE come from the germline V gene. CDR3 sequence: CASSMGQGHYEQYF. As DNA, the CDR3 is TGTGCCAGCAGCATGGGACAGGGGCACTACGAGCAGTACTTC.

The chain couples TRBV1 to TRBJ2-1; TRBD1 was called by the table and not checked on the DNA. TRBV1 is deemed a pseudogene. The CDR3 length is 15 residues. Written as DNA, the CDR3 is TGCACCAGCAGCCAAGATCCGGGACACTACAATGAGCAGTTCTTC. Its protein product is CTSSQDPGHYNEQFF.

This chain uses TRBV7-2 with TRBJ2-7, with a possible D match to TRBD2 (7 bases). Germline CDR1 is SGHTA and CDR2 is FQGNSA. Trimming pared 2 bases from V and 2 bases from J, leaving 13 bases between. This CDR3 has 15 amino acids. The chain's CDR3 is CASSLKGGDPYEQYF. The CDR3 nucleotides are TGTGCCAGCAGCTTAAAAGGGGGGGACCCCTACGAGCAGTACTTC. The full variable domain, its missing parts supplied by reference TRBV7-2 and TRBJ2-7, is GAGVSQSPSNKVTEKGKDVELRCDPISGHTALYWYRQSLGQGLEFLIYFQGNSAPDKSGLPSDRFSAERTGGSVSTLTIQRTQQEDSAVYLCASSLKGGDPYEQYFGPGTRLTVT.